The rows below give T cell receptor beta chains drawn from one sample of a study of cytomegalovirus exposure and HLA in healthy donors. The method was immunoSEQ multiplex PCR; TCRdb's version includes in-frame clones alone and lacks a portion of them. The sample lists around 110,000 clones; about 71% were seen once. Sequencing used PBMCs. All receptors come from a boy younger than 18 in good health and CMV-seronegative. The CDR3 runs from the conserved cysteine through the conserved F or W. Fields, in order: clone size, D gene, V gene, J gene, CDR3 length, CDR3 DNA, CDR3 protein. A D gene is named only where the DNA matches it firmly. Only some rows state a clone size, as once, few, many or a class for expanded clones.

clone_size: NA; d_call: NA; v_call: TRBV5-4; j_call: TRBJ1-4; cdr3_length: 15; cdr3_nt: TGTGCCAGCAGCTCCTCCTGGGGTGGGGGGGAAAAACTGTTTTTT; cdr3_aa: CASSSSWGGGEKLFF
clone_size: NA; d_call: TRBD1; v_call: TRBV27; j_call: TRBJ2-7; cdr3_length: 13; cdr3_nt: TGTGCCAGCAGTCCGCTCACGGGGACAGGCCCACTCTTC; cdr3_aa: CASSPLTGTGPLF
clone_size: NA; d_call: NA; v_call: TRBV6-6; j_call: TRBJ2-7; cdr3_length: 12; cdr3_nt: TGTGCCAGCAGTTATTCAGGGGTCGAGCAGTACTTC; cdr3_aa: CASSYSGVEQYF
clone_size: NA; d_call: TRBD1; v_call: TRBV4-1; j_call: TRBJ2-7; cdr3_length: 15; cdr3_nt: TGCGCCAGCAGCCAAGGGTTTGGGGGCAGGGGGGAGCAGTACTTC; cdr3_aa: CASSQGFGGRGEQYF
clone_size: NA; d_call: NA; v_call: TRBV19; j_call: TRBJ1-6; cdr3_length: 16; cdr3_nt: TGTGCCAGTACCTCCGGGGAGGGAGGCCCGGGTTCACCCCTCCACTTT; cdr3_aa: CASTSGEGGPGSPLHF
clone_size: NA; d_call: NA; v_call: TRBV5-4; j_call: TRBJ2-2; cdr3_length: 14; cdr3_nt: TGTGCCAGCAGCTTCGGAGGTGTTGCCGGGGAGCTGTTTTTT; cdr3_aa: CASSFGGVAGELFF
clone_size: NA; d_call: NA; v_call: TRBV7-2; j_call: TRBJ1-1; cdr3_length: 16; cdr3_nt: TGTGCCAGCAGCTTGCTAGGCGTGGAACTGAACACTGAAGCTTTCTTT; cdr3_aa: CASSLLGVELNTEAFF
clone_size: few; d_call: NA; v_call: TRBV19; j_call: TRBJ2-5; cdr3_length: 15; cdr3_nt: TGTGCCAGTAGTAAGAAACGCGGTGAGGCTGAGACCCAGTACTTC; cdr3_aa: CASSKKRGEAETQYF
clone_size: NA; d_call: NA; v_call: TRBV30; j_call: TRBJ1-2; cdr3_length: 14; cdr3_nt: TGTGCCTGGAGTCTCACAGGGACTAACTATGGCTACACCTTC; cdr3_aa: CAWSLTGTNYGYTF
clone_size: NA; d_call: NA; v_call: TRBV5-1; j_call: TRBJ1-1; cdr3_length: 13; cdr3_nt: TGCGCCAGCAGGTTAGGGGCCGACACTGAAGCTTTCTTT; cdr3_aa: CASRLGADTEAFF
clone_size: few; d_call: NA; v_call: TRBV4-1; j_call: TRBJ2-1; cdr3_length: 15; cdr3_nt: TGCGCCAGCAGCTTTCGGACAGGAGGGGACAATGAGCAGTTCTTC; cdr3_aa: CASSFRTGGDNEQFF
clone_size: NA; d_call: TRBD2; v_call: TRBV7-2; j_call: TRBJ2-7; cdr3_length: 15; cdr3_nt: TGTGCCAGCAGCTTAGTAGCGGGGAGCTCCTACGAGCAGTACTTC; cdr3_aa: CASSLVAGSSYEQYF
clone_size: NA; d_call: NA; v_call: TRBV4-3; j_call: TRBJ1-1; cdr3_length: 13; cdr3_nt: TGCGCCAGCAACACCATACGGGACACTGAAGCTTTCTTT; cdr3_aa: CASNTIRDTEAFF
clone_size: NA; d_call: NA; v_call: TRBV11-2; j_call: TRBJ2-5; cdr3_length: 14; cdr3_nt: TGTGCCAGCAGCTGGAGGGCTCCACAAGAGACCCAGTACTTC; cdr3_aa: CASSWRAPQETQYF
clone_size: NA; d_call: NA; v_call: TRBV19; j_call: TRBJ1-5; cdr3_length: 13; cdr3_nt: TGTGCCAGTAGTATGGCTAGCAATCAGCCCCAGCATTTT; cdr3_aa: CASSMASNQPQHF
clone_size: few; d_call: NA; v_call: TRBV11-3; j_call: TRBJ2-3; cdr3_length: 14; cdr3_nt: TGTGCCAGCAGTCAACAGGGTAGCACAGATACGCAGTATTTT; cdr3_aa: CASSQQGSTDTQYF
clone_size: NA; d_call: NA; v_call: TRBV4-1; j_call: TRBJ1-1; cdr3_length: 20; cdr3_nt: TGCGCCAGCAGCCAAGATAGGATCCCTCGGTATCGATCGGGTGGCACTGAAGCTTTCTTT; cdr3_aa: CASSQDRIPRYRSGGTEAFF
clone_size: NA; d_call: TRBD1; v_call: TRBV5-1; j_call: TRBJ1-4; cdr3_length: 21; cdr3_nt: TGCGCCAGCAGCTGGGTACCCCTGACAGGGGGCAAAAGTGGAACTAATGAAAAACTGTTTTTT; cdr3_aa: CASSWVPLTGGKSGTNEKLFF
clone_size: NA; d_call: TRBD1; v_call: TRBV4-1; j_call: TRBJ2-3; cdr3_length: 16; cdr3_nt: TGCGCCAGCAGCCCGGACAATGGACAGGGCACAGATACGCAGTATTTT; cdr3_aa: CASSPDNGQGTDTQYF
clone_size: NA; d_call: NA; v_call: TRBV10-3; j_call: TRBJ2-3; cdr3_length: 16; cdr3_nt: TGTGCCATCAGTGAGTCCGGGGACACCACCCGAGATACGCAGTATTTT; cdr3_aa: CAISESGDTTRDTQYF
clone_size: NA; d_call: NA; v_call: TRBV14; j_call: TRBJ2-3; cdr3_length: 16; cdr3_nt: TGTGCCAGCAGCCGGCGCCAGCGGGCGAGCACAGATACGCAGTATTTT; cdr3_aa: CASSRRQRASTDTQYF
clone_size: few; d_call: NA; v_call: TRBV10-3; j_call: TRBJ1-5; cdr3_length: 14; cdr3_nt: TGTGCCATCAGCGAGAGGGGTAGCAATCAGCCCCAGCATTTT; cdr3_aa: CAISERGSNQPQHF
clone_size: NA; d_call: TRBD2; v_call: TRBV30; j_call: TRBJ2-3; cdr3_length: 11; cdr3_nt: TGTGCCTGGAGCGGGGGGGATACGCAGTATTTT; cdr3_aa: CAWSGGDTQYF
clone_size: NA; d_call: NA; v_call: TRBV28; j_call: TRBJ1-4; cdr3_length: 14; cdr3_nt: TGTGCCAGCAGTCCCGTTGCAACTAATGAAAAACTGTTTTTT; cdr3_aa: CASSPVATNEKLFF
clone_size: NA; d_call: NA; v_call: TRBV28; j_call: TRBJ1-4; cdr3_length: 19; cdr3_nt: TGTGCCAGCAATTTTCTGTCCGGCAGCGAGTATGCAACTAATGAAAAACTGTTTTTT; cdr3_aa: CASNFLSGSEYATNEKLFF
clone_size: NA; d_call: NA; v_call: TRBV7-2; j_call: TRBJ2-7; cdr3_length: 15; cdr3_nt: TGTGCCAGCAGCTTACTTGAGGGGGGGACGTACGAGCAGTACTTC; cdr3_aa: CASSLLEGGTYEQYF
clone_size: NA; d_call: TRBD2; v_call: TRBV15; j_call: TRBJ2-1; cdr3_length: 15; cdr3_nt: TGTGCCACCAGCAGGGCTAGCGGGAGGTATGATGAGCAGTTCTTC; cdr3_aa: CATSRASGRYDEQFF
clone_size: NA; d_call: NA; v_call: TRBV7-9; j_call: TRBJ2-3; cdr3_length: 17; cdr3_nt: TGTGCCAGCAGCCCACCTGTAGGGGAAGCTCTGCCAGATACGCAGTATTTT; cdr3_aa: CASSPPVGEALPDTQYF
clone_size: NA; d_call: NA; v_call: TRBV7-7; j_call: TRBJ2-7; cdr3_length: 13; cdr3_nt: TGTGCTAGCAGCTTAGCGGAGGGGCTCGAGCAGTACTTC; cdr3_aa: CASSLAEGLEQYF
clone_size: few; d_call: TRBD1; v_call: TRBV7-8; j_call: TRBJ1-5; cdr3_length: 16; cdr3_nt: TGTGCCAGCAGCTTAGGGGACAGGGGGCGAGGACAGCCCCAGCATTTT; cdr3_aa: CASSLGDRGRGQPQHF
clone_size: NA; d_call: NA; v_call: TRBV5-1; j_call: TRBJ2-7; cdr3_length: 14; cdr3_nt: TGCGCCAGCAGCTTGCAACGGGGTACCTACGAGCAGTACTTC; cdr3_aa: CASSLQRGTYEQYF
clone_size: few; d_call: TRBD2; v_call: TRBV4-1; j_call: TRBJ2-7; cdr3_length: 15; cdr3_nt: TGCGCCAGCAGCCCGGGGGCTAGCGGGGGACTCGAGCAGTACTTC; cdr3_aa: CASSPGASGGLEQYF
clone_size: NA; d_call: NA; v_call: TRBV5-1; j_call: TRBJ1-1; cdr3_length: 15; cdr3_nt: TGCGCCAGCAGATACGGACGGGGGGCGAACACTGAAGCTTTCTTT; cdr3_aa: CASRYGRGANTEAFF
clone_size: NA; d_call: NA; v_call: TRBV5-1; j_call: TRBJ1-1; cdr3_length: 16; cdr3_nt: TGCGCCAGCAGCATGGGACATCGGCCCGAGAACACTGAAGCTTTCTTT; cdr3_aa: CASSMGHRPENTEAFF
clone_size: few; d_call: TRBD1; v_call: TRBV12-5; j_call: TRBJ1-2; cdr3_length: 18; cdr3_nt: TGTGCTAGTGGTTTGGTCCTCATGGACAGGGTCGATTCCTATGGCTACACCTTC; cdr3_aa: CASGLVLMDRVDSYGYTF
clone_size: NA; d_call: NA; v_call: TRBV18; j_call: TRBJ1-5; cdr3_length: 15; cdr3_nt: TGTGCCAGCTCGACCCCGGGGGAGGGACGGCAGCCCCAGCATTTT; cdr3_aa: CASSTPGEGRQPQHF
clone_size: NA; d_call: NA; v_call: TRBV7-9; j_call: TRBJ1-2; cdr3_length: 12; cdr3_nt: TGTTCCACCGATGAGATTTACTATGGCTACACCTTC; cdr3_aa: CSTDEIYYGYTF
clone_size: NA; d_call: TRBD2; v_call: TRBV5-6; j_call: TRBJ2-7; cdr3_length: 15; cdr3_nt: TGTGCCAGCAGCACCTTAGCGGGACACTGGGGCGAGCAGTACTTC; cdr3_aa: CASSTLAGHWGEQYF
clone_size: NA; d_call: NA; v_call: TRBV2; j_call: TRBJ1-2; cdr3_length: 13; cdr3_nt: TGTGCCAGCAGTGGCGGCGGATACTATGGCTACACCTTC; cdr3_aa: CASSGGGYYGYTF
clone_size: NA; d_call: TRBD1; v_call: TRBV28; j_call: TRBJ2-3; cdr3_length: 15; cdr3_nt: TGTGCCAGCAGTCCTCCGACAGGGTCGATGGATACGCAGTATTTT; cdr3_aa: CASSPPTGSMDTQYF
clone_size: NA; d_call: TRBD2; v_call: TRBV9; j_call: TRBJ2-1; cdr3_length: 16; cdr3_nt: TGTGCCAGCAGCGCCCAGGCTCGCGGGGGCTACAATGAGCAGTTCTTC; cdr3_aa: CASSAQARGGYNEQFF
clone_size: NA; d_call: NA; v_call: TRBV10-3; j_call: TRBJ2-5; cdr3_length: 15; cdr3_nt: TGTGCCATCAGTGAGTCGTCGGTGAACCAAGAGACCCAGTACTTC; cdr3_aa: CAISESSVNQETQYF
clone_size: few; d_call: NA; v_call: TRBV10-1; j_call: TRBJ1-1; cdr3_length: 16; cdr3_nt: TGCGCCAGCAGCGATCGACAGACAGGACTGAACACTGAAGCTTTCTTT; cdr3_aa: CASSDRQTGLNTEAFF
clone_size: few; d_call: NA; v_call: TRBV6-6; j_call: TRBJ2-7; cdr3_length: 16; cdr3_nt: TGTGCCAGCAGTTACACACCACTTGACAGATCCTACGAGCAGTACTTC; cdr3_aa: CASSYTPLDRSYEQYF
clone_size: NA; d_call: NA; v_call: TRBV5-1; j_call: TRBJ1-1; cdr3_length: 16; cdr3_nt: TGCGCCAGCAGCTTGGTGGGACAAAAATTGAACACTGAAGCTTTCTTT; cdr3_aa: CASSLVGQKLNTEAFF
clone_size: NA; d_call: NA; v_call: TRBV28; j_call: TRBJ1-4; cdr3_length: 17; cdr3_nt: TGTGCCAGCAGCACACGAAGGACAGTGGGGTTTAATGAAAAACTGTTTTTT; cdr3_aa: CASSTRRTVGFNEKLFF
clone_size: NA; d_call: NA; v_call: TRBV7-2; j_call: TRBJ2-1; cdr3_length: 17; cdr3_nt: TGTGCCAGCAGCTTAGCTTTCAGGGTAGGTACCGGCAATGAGCAGTTCTTC; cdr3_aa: CASSLAFRVGTGNEQFF
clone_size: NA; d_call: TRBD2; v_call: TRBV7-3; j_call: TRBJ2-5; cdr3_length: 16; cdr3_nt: TGTGCCAGCAGCTTAGGGATAGCGGGAGTCGACGAGACCCAGTACTTC; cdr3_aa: CASSLGIAGVDETQYF
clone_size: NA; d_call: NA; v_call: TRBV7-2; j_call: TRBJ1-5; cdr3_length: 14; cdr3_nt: TGTGCCAGCAGCTTAGAAGGAGGGAGGCAGCCCCAGCATTTT; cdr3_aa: CASSLEGGRQPQHF
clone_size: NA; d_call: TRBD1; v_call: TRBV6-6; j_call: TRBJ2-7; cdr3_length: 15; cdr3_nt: TGTGCCAGCAGTTACTCCCGGGACAGGGGAGACGAGCAGTACTTC; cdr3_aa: CASSYSRDRGDEQYF
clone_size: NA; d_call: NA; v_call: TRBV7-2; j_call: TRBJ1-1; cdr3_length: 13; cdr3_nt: TGTGCCAGCACCCCTCAGGTGGACACTGAAGCTTTCTTT; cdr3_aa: CASTPQVDTEAFF
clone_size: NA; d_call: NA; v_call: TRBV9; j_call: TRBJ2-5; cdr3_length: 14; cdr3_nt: TGTGCCAGCAGCGATGGGGCAGCAAGAGAGACCCAGTACTTC; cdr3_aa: CASSDGAARETQYF
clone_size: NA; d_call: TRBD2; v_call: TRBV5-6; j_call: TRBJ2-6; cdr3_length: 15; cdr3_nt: TGTGCCAGCAGCCTACTAGCGACTGGGGCCAACGTCCTGACTTTC; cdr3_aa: CASSLLATGANVLTF
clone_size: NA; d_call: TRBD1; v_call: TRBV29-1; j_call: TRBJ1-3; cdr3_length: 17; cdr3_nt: TGCAGCGTTGGAGCACCGGGACAGGGAGCTTCTGGAAACACCATATATTTT; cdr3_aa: CSVGAPGQGASGNTIYF
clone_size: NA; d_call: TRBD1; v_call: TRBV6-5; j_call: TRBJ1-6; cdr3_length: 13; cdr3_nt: TGTGCCAGCGGGGGACAGGCCGATTCACCCCTCCACTTT; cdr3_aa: CASGGQADSPLHF